The present T cell receptor (beta chain) was sequenced within a study of T cell responses to AZD1222 COVID-19 vaccine. Study-wide results and limits: At 160-218 and 743-854, vaccine-associated CD4 TCRs were dominant, and they spanned spike. At study baseline, merely over 5 AZD1222 recipients were seropositive. Repertoire sampling was restricted to post-peak T cell response timepoints.

CDR1 SQVTM and CDR2 ANQGSEA come from the germline V gene. This CDR3 is built from 11 residues. With V trimmed by 5 bases and J by 5 bases, 2 bases remained unmatched. Turning to this clone: Its antigen is unidentified.

The method was immunoSEQ multiplex PCR; TCRdb's version includes in-frame clones alone and lacks a portion of them. The data hold around 140,000 clones, with roughly 90% observed a single time. The sample in question was peripheral blood, obtained on day 0 of AZD1222 vaccination. The TCR comes from an adult in good health. The rearrangement joins TRBV29-1 to TRBJ2-5; 7 bases match TRBD1. The CDR3 coding sequence is TGCAGCGTTACAGGGGTGGAGACCCAGTACTTC. This codes for CSVTGVETQYF.